The 27 T cell receptor beta chains given below trace back to one sample, sequenced in a study of shared clonotypes between healthy human individuals. Method: immunoSEQ multiplex PCR; TCRdb's copy keeps in-frame clones and lacks some. The repertoire has around 610,000 clones, 95% to 97% of them found once; the top ten carry around 0.1%. CD45RO negativity and positive selection for CCR7 defined naive CD8 cells, a population that excluded terminally differentiated effector memory CD45RA+ cells. Input material: naive CD8+ T cells sorted from blood. The receptors here all came from a woman in her twenties or thirties in good health.

This sequence joins TRBV28 and TRBJ2-7; D unclear. Germline CDR1 is MDHEN and CDR2 is SYDVKM. Trimming cost V 6 bases and J 3 bases, with 15 bases left between them. This CDR3 comprises 14 residues. The CDR3 DNA reads TGTGCCAGCAGCTCTCGACAAGCCCACTACGAGCAGTACTTC. This encodes CASSSRQAHYEQYF. The entire variable domain, with the rest obtained from reference TRBV28 and TRBJ2-7, is as follows: DVKVTQSSRYLVKRTGEKVFLECVQDMDHENMFWYRQDPGLGLRLIYFSYDVKMKEKGDIPEGYSVSREKKERFSLILESASTNQTSMYLCASSSRQAHYEQYFGPGTRLTVT.

For this clone: The same CDR3 is also encoded by other DNA sequences in this sample. The V call is TRBV30, the J call TRBJ1-5, with D hard to call. Looked up from germline, CDR1 is GTSNPN and CDR2 is SVGIG (reference sequence). This CDR3 is built from 13 residues. Trimming shortened V by 0 bases and J by 0 bases, and 3 bases separated the two germline ends. In nucleotides, the CDR3 is TGTGCCTGGAGTGTTGGTAGCAATCAGCCCCAGCATTTT. The encoded protein is CAWSVGSNQPQHF. The full variable domain, completed using reference TRBV30 and TRBJ1-5, is SQTIHQWPATLVQPVGSPLSLECTVEGTSNPNLYWYRQAAGRGLQLLFYSVGIGQISSEVPQNLSASRPQDRQFILSSKKLLLSDSGFYLCAWSVGSNQPQHFGDGTRLSIL.

The chain uses TRBV27 and TRBJ2-1; 13 positions agree with TRBD2. V dropped 3 bases and J dropped 8; count of bases not matched to a gene: 1. CDR3 size: 14 residues. Per the germline V gene, CDR1 is MNHEY and CDR2 is SMNVEV (reference sequence). This CDR3 reads CASSFGLAGDEQFF. DNA of the CDR3: TGTGCCAGCAGTTTTGGACTAGCGGGAGATGAGCAGTTCTTC.

This chain joins TRBV2 and TRBJ1-1, with unresolved D. Trimming shortened V by 3 bases and J by 1 base, and 15 bases separated the two germline ends. The germline CDR1 and CDR2 sequences are SNHLY and FYNNEI. This CDR3 contains 16 residues. The CDR3: CASSDDPVVGNTEAFF. The CDR3 bases are TGTGCCAGCAGTGACGATCCGGTGGTGGGGAACACTGAAGCTTTCTTT.

The chain uses TRBV11-3 and TRBJ2-4, with D possibly TRBD2 on 6 matching bases. The CDR3 runs 17 residues. Trimming took 5 bases from V and 1 from J, leaving 18 bases between them. In germline, CDR1 is SGHNT, CDR2 YENEEA. The CDR3 DNA follows: TGTGCCAGCAGCCCAGAAGGTAGGGAGGAGGCCAAAAACATTCAGTACTTC. Encoded protein: CASSPEGREEAKNIQYF.

The chain's CDR3 is CASSLSGQGAKNIQYF. In DNA, the CDR3 is TGTGCCAGCAGTTTATCGGGACAGGGGGCCAAAAACATTCAGTACTTC. The chain combines TRBV27 with TRBJ2-4; 10 bases match TRBD1. This CDR3 has 16 amino acids. With V trimmed by 0 bases and J by 1 base, 0 bases remained unmatched. Germline CDR1 is MNHEY and CDR2 is SMNVEV (reference sequence).

J is TRBJ1-2 and V is TRBV29-1; possibly TRBD1 for D (5 bases). V was trimmed by 7 bases and J by 7 bases, leaving 19 bases between them. CDR3 length: 13 residues. Looked up from germline, CDR1 is SQVTM and CDR2 is ANQGSEA. The CDR3 DNA reads TGCAGCGCTTGGGACCCCCGGAGAGGTGGCTACACCTTC. As protein: CSAWDPRRGGYTF.

The chain links TRBV29-1 to TRBJ2-1; TRBD2 matches 8 bases. CDR3 length equals 14 residues. Unmatched junction bases numbered 6, after V lost 6 bases and J lost 2 bases. Germline V gene lookup returns CDR1 SQVTM and CDR2 ANQGSEA. CDR3 nucleotides: TGCAGCGTCCCACGGGAGGGGGCCTACAATGAGCAGTTCTTC. This sequence encodes CSVPREGAYNEQFF.

The rearrangement links TRBV29-1 to TRBJ2-3, with 8 bases aligning to TRBD1. Germline CDR1 SQVTM, CDR2 ANQGSEA. This CDR3 is 16 amino acids long. Unmatched junction bases numbered 13, after V lost 7 bases and J lost 1 base. DNA of the CDR3: TGCAGCGCTTACGGGACGACAGGGGTGGGCACAGATACGCAGTATTTT. Amino acids: CSAYGTTGVGTDTQYF.

J is TRBJ2-1 and V is TRBV14; a possible D gene is TRBD2 (6 bases). The V gene's germline CDR1 is SGHDN and CDR2 FVKESK. The CDR3 extends over 16 amino acids. V lost 0 bases and J lost 7, with 16 bases in between. The CDR3 loop is CASSQDSEGVDNEQFF. In nucleotides, the CDR3 is TGTGCCAGCAGCCAAGATTCGGAGGGAGTGGATAATGAGCAGTTCTTC.

The rearrangement joins TRBV5-4 to TRBJ2-1, with D uncertain. Germline V gene data show CDR1 as SGHNT and CDR2 as YYREEE (reference sequence). The V end was cut by 4 bases, the J end by 6 bases, with 5 bases between. CDR3 size: 11 residues. The CDR3, as DNA: TGTGCCAGCAGCATAACCAATGAGCAGTTCTTC. This encodes CASSITNEQFF. Together with reference TRBV5-4 and TRBJ2-1, the CDR3 gives the full variable domain: ETGVTQSPTHLIKTRGQQVTLRCSSQSGHNTVSWYQQALGQGPQFIFQYYREEENGRGNFPPRFSGLQFPNYSSELNVNALELDDSALYLCASSITNEQFFGPGTRLTVL.

This chain joins TRBV29-1 and TRBJ2-1, with TRBD2 matching over 7 bases. This CDR3 region has 18 residues. Germline loops: CDR1 SQVTM, CDR2 ANQGSEA. V trimming: 3 bases; J trimming: 7 bases; junction bases outside the gene matches: 21. Written as DNA, the CDR3 is TGCAGCGTTGACGGTCTGGTGTCTAGCGGACCCGGTTGGAATGAGCAGTTCTTC. Its protein product is CSVDGLVSSGPGWNEQFF.

The V call is TRBV7-2, the J call TRBJ1-5, with D uncertain. This CDR3 comprises 12 residues. Deletions cut 3 bases from V and 4 bases from J, with 4 bases between. Germline assignment: CDR1 SGHTA and CDR2 FQGNSA. CDR3 nucleotides: TGTGCCAGCAGCTTTGGGAATCAGCCCCAGCATTTT. Its translation is CASSFGNQPQHF.

This clone came up once. Other DNA sequences within the sample encode an identical CDR3. The chain is built from TRBV27 and TRBJ1-1; TRBD1 matches at 8 bases. The CDR3 sequence is 14 residues long. V shed 6 bases, J shed 1 base, and the junction held 4 bases outside the gene matches. The germline CDR1 and CDR2 sequences are MNHEY and SMNVEV (reference sequence). CDR3 residues: CASSLQGANTEAFF. Here the CDR3 DNA reads TGTGCCAGCAGCTTGCAGGGGGCGAACACTGAAGCTTTCTTT.

The chain couples TRBV4-1 to TRBJ1-4; D gene uncertain. V was clipped by 0 bases and J by 5 bases, with 10 bases between them. This CDR3 contains 15 residues. Germline-derived CDR1 and CDR2 are MGHRA and YSYEKL. CDR3 loop: CASSQEGSGNEKLFF. CDR3 DNA: TGCGCCAGCAGCCAAGAGGGGTCAGGAAATGAAAAACTGTTTTTT.

V gene TRBV11-2 combines with J gene TRBJ2-7, with 10 bases lining up with TRBD2. V shed 1 base, J shed 4 bases, and the junction held 13 bases outside the gene matches. CDR3 length equals 18 residues. Germline loops: CDR1 SGHAT, CDR2 FQNNGV. The CDR3: CASSLGVASIAGGYEQYF. The DNA of the CDR3 is TGTGCCAGCAGCTTAGGTGTAGCATCGATAGCGGGGGGATACGAGCAGTACTTC.

This sequence joins TRBV5-1 and TRBJ2-7; weak D call: TRBD2 (6 bases). The V and J ends lost 1 base and 3 bases respectively, with 14 bases between them. Germline CDR1 SGHRS, CDR2 YFSETQ. The CDR3 is made up of 15 amino acids. The CDR3 here is CASSLRAGTGYEQYF. CDR3 bases: TGCGCCAGCAGCTTGAGGGCGGGAACGGGCTACGAGCAGTACTTC.

J is TRBJ2-2 and V is TRBV11-2, with TRBD2 identical over 9 bases. After removal of 1 base from V and 6 bases from J, the junction contained 9 bases not matched to a gene. The CDR3 is 17 amino acids. Germline lookup yields CDR1 SGHAT and CDR2 FQNNGV. DNA of the CDR3: TGTGCCAGCAGCTTAGTCTGGGCGGGAGGGCCAGCCGGGGAGCTGTTTTTT. Its translation: CASSLVWAGGPAGELFF.

This chain joins TRBV27 and TRBJ1-2; D is possibly TRBD1 (5 bases). CDR1 is MNHEY and CDR2 is SMNVEV in the germline V gene (reference sequence). The CDR3 has 13 amino acids. The V and J ends lost 2 bases and 7 bases respectively, with 11 bases between them. CDR3 DNA: TGTGCCAGCAGTTTAATCCAGGGAGGTGGCTACACCTTC. Translated: CASSLIQGGGYTF.

The chain employs TRBV27 and TRBJ2-1; TRBD2 aligns across 9 bases. CDR1 MNHEY and CDR2 SMNVEV come from the germline V gene (reference sequence). CDR3 length equals 15 residues. Germline trimming cut 4 bases from V and 4 bases from J; bases unmatched to any gene: 5. The CDR3 region has the DNA TGTGCCAGCAGTTCGCGGGAGGGTGCTTACAATGAGCAGTTCTTC. Encoded protein: CASSSREGAYNEQFF.

The chain is built from TRBV7-9 and TRBJ2-2, with 9 positions matching TRBD1. Germline-derived CDR1 and CDR2 are SEHNR and FQNEAQ (reference sequence). The CDR3 sequence is 15 residues long. The ends lost 10 bases at V and 1 base at J; junction bases unmatched: 7. The chain's CDR3 is CATTGGRQNTGELFF. Written as DNA, the CDR3 is TGTGCCACCACAGGGGGCCGTCAGAACACCGGGGAGCTGTTTTTT.

The chain couples TRBV19 to TRBJ2-7; TRBD1 aligns across 9 bases. CDR3 length: 15 amino acids. V was pared by 5 bases and J by 3 bases, with 8 bases of the junction left unmatched. CDR1 is LNHDA, CDR2 SQIVND, per germline (reference sequence). The CDR3 here is CASSGGQGGFYEQYF. The CDR3 DNA is TGTGCCAGTAGTGGGGGACAGGGCGGCTTCTACGAGCAGTACTTC.

The V call is TRBV28, the J call TRBJ1-1, with D possibly TRBD1 on 6 matching bases. V was cut by 5 bases and J by 0 bases, with 10 bases left in between. The CDR3 has 14 amino acids. CDR1 and CDR2 (germline): MDHEN, SYDVKM. The CDR3 reads CASSGTRMNTEAFF. As DNA, the CDR3 is TGTGCCAGCAGTGGGACAAGGATGAACACTGAAGCTTTCTTT.

The V and J genes are TRBV11-2 and TRBJ2-7, with 10 bases fitting TRBD1. V lost 5 bases, J lost 3 bases, and 4 bases stayed unmatched. Germline loops: CDR1 SGHAT, CDR2 FQNNGV. The CDR3 extends over 14 amino acids. CDR3 in DNA: TGTGCCAGCAGCCCGCGGACAGGGGGCTACGAGCAGTACTTC. Amino acid sequence: CASSPRTGGYEQYF. The full variable domain, in which reference TRBV11-2 and TRBJ2-7 provide the parts outside the CDR3, is EAGVAQSPRYKIIEKRQSVAFWCNPISGHATLYWYQQILGQGPKLLIQFQNNGVVDDSQLPKDRFSAERLKGVDSTLKIQPAKLEDSAVYLCASSPRTGGYEQYFGPGTRLTVT.

This chain connects TRBV11-3 to TRBJ2-1; D is ambiguous. The CDR3 is 12 amino acids. Trimming pared 5 bases from V and 6 bases from J, leaving 8 bases between. The germline CDR1 and CDR2 sequences are SGHNT and YENEEA. The CDR3 DNA reads as TGTGCCAGCAGCCAGCAGCCCAATGAGCAGTTCTTC. It encodes CASSQQPNEQFF.

This clone was detected only once. The chain is built from TRBV28 and TRBJ1-5; the match to TRBD1 covers 8 bases. In germline, CDR1 is MDHEN, CDR2 SYDVKM. The ends lost 6 bases at V and 4 bases at J; junction bases unmatched: 8. The CDR3 loop spans 15 amino acids. CDR3 nucleotides: TGTGCCAGCAGCAACACAGGGGGAGCTAATCAGCCCCAGCATTTT. Translated: CASSNTGGANQPQHF.

J is TRBJ2-7 and V is TRBV6-1, with 8 bases fitting TRBD1. Germline CDR1 MNHNS, CDR2 SASEGT. V lost 1 base and J lost 3; bases outside the gene matches: 8. This CDR3 contains 16 residues. The CDR3 sequence is CASSEDPTGGIYEQYF. The CDR3 DNA reads TGTGCCAGCAGTGAAGACCCCACAGGGGGGATCTACGAGCAGTACTTC.